This TCR beta chain comes out of a study of blood T cell repertoires in COVID-19. Study context: Nucleic acid was either cDNA or gDNA, and it came from T cells, B-cell-depleted T cells, or PBMCs.

CDR3 length: 13 residues. The V gene lost 3 bases and the J gene lost 5 bases, with 10 bases spanning the gap. Germline assignment: CDR1 SEHNR and CDR2 FQNEAQ (reference sequence). Per the authors' pipeline: The authors estimated nucleated cell counts from reference gene primer amplification. Libraries were prepared by immunoSEQ multiplex PCR; TCRdb keeps only in-frame clonotypes and omits some of them. The V and J calls and the clone size are those of that table, but D and trimming were determined from the DNA. The sample has 250,000 to 300,000 clones, approximately 85% seen once. This chain connects TRBV7-9 to TRBJ1-1; a possible D gene is TRBD1 (5 bases). Sequenced input: peripheral blood. This clonotype was sampled from a woman between 70 and 85 years old with acute or convalescent COVID-19. The CDR3 loop reads CASSLQEGTEAFF. The CDR3 nucleotides are TGTGCCAGCAGCTTGCAGGAGGGGACTGAAGCTTTCTTT.